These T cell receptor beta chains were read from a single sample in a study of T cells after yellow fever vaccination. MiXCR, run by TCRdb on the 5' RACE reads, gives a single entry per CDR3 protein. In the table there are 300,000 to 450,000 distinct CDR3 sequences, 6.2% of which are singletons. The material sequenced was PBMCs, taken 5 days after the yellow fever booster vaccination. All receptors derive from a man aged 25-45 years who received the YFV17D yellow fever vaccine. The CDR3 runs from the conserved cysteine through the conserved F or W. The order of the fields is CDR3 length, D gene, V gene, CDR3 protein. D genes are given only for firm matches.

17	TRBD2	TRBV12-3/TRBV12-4	CASSFGHGREGQETQYF
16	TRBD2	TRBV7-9	CASSLGLAGVKDTQYF
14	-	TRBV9	CASSSRLSTGELFF
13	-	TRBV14	CASSPLDPYEQYF
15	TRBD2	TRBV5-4	CASSSPLAGGETQYF
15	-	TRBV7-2	CASSLGEGWGTEAFF
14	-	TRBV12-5	CASGEGQRAYEQYF
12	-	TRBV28	CASSLTNSPLHF
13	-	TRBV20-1	CSAYDSHYYEQYF
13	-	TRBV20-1	CSATGRAIHEQYF
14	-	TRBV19	CAARVGAVRTEAFF
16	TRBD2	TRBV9	CASSVDSGSREDTQYF
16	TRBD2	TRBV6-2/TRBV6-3	CASSPGLAGERDTQYF
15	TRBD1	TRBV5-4	CASSQAETGGHEQYF
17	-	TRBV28	CASNPPQDYRGGNEQFF
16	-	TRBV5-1	CASSGSVCLSTDTQYF
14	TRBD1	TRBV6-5	CASSYWDRRETQYF
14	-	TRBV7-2	CASSLYRGEETQYF
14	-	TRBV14	CASHPGPPTKEQYF
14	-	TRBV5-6	CASSFGQPNYEQYF